Sequencing of this T cell receptor beta chain was carried out in a study of blood T cell repertoires in COVID-19. Across the whole study: T cells, B-cell-depleted T cells, or PBMCs supplied cDNA or gDNA.

The germline V gene has CDR1 SGHTA and CDR2 FQGNSA. V lost 1 base, J lost 10 bases, and 5 bases stayed unmatched. This CDR3 is built from 15 residues. Sequencing used immunoSEQ multiplex PCR; TCRdb keeps in-frame clones, though not all of them. In the table there are 45,000 to 70,000 clones, 87% of which are singletons. Sequenced: peripheral blood. This chain joins TRBV7-2 and TRBJ2-1, with 12 bases matching TRBD2. This TCR derives from an elderly woman with COVID-19, enrolled during active disease. CDR3 sequence: CASSLVGTSGREQFF. CDR3 DNA: TGTGCCAGCAGCTTAGTTGGGACTAGCGGGCGGGAGCAGTTCTTC.